Listed below are T cell receptor beta chains from one sample, sequenced in a study of blood T cell repertoires in COVID-19. The data were produced by immunoSEQ multiplex PCR, yet TCRdb's version contains in-frame clones alone and is incomplete. The sample includes 250,000 to 300,000 clones, around 90% of them seen just once. The sequenced sample consisted of PBMCs or T cells enriched from blood (not recorded which). The receptors here all came from a woman aged 30 to 39 who had recovered from COVID-19. Both conserved end residues are trimmed from each CDR3.

V	J	CDR3
TRBV9	TRBJ1-5	ASSEGQGERKQPQH
TRBV28	TRBJ2-1	ASSLWDRGSGGEQF
TRBV6-4	TRBJ1-2	ASTLDRGPNYGYT
TRBV11-2	TRBJ1-4	ASSLGGLANEKLF
TRBV28	TRBJ1-5	ASSPPGGGRTGQPQH
TRBV27	TRBJ2-3	ASSRQKNTDTQY
TRBV5-4	TRBJ2-7	ASSLVPGVYEQY
TRBV19	TRBJ2-2	ASSVYGHPGELF
TRBV28	TRBJ1-5	ASSLYRGRGQPQH
TRBV27	TRBJ1-1	ASSLYRYREGITEAF
TRBV7-9	TRBJ1-1	ASSFGAF
TRBV7-9	TRBJ1-2	ASSLGGGEIGYT
TRBV4-1	TRBJ2-3	ASSQVSSGSSPTDTQY
TRBV29-1	TRBJ1-1	SVERRARTEAF
TRBV5-1	TRBJ2-1	ASSPAGLNNEQF
TRBV7-9	TRBJ1-6	ASSSAQFRDRGPRPLH
TRBV7-2	TRBJ1-2	ASSSRTVTYGYT
TRBV10-3	TRBJ1-1	ATDSENTEAF
TRBV11-3	TRBJ1-2	ASSLDPFSGVLGYT
TRBV19	TRBJ2-2	ASSIWQARTGELF
TRBV5-1	TRBJ2-2	ASSLNIYTGELF
TRBV4-3	TRBJ1-2	ASSQDQGSNYGYT
TRBV18	TRBJ1-1	ASSPRKRMTEAF